Presented here are 19 T cell receptor beta chains from one specimen sequenced in a study of T-cell reconstitution after alpha-beta-depleted transplantation in children. Unique molecular identifiers were incorporated into the prepared TCRbeta library. TCRdb used MiXCR to reprocess the PCR reads, holding one entry per CDR3 protein. The sample carries under 250,000 distinct CDR3 sequences, more than 15% recorded once. The sequencing used PBMCs, mostly from graft donor cells, collected 360 days after TCRalphabeta/CD19-depleted stem cell transplant. The receptors derive from a male patient aged 2-10 years who had a stem cell transplant for acute lymphoblastic leukemia, so the T cells may come from the graft donor.

The V gene is TRBV20-1, the J gene TRBJ2-1; D gene ambiguous. The V gene's germline CDR1 is DFQATT and CDR2 SNEGSKA (reference sequence). The V end lost 7 bases, the J end lost 0 bases, and 7 bases lay between the germline ends. This CDR3 contains 12 residues. This CDR3 is CSGFSSYNEQFF. The CDR3 bases are TGCAGTGGTTTTAGCTCCTACAATGAGCAGTTCTTC.

This clonotype was seen more than once but under ten times. This chain uses TRBV18 with TRBJ2-7, with D perhaps TRBD1 (6 bases). Trimming took off 3 bases at V and 3 bases at J, with 18 bases between the two ends. The CDR3 extends over 16 amino acids. CDR1 and CDR2 (germline): KGHSH, LQKENI. In nucleotides, the CDR3 is TGTGCCAGCTCACCGGCTACGTCCAGGACAGTCTACGAGCAGTACTTC. Amino acid sequence: CASSPATSRTVYEQYF.

V usage is TRBV12-3 or TRBV12-4 and J usage is TRBJ2-3; D assignment may be TRBD1 or TRBD2 (5 bases each). The V gene lost 3 bases and the J gene lost 4 bases, with 14 bases spanning the gap. The CDR3 runs to 15 residues. The CDR3 spells CASSFAGLRADTQYF. CDR3 in DNA: TGTGCCAGCAGTTTCGCAGGGCTGAGGGCAGATACGCAGTATTTT.

This clonotype was recorded a few times. V gene TRBV25-1 combines with J gene TRBJ2-1, with unresolved D. The germline CDR1 and CDR2 sequences are MGHDK and SYGVNS. The CDR3 is 15 residues long. V was clipped by 4 bases and J by 0 bases, with 10 bases between them. CDR3 sequence: CASSALRSSYNEQFF. CDR3 sequence (DNA): TGTGCCAGCAGTGCGTTGAGGAGCTCCTACAATGAGCAGTTCTTC.

The chain combines TRBV5-6 with TRBJ2-3; perhaps TRBD1 as D (6 bases). CDR1 and CDR2 (germline): SGHDT, YYEEEE. V lost 4 bases and J lost 4, with 22 bases in between. The CDR3 extends over 17 amino acids. CDR3 sequence (DNA): TGTGCCAGCAGCCCCATCCTGGAAAGGGGGAATGCAGATACGCAGTATTTT. Translation: CASSPILERGNADTQYF.

This clonotype was detected a few times. The chain is built from TRBV10-3 and TRBJ2-7, with 11 bases lining up with TRBD2. The CDR3 contains 14 residues. Germline V gene lookup returns CDR1 ENHRY and CDR2 SYGVKD. With V trimmed by 4 bases and J by 5 bases, 4 bases remained unmatched. As DNA, the CDR3 is TGTGCCATCAGTGCCATAGCGGGGGGGCACGAGCAGTACTTC. Translating gives CAISAIAGGHEQYF.

This clonotype was observed a handful of times. This sequence joins TRBV28 and TRBJ1-2; perhaps TRBD1 as D (6 bases). The CDR3 extends over 14 amino acids. V lost 5 bases, J lost 2 bases, and 12 bases lay in between. CDR1 is MDHEN and CDR2 is SYDVKM in the germline V gene. CDR3 residues: CASSTGLGNYGYTF. CDR3 DNA sequence: TGTGCCAGCAGTACAGGGTTGGGCAACTATGGCTACACCTTC.

The chain combines TRBV24-1 with TRBJ2-2; D may be TRBD2 (6 bases). With 0 bases removed from V and 1 base from J, the gap between germline ends came to 14 bases. The germline gives CDR1 KGHDR, CDR2 SFDVKD. CDR3 length: 18 amino acids. The CDR3 loop reads CATSDLHGGTRNTGELFF. CDR3 sequence (DNA): TGTGCCACCAGTGATTTGCATGGAGGGACGAGGAACACCGGGGAGCTGTTTTTT.

This clonotype was counted only a few times. The V gene is TRBV12-3 or TRBV12-4, the J gene TRBJ2-1; TRBD2 matches at 8 bases. CDR3 length equals 14 residues. The V and J ends lost 4 bases and 6 bases, in that order; junction bases with no gene match: 5. The CDR3 protein is CASSYGTSCNEQFF. CDR3 DNA: TGTGCCAGCAGTTACGGGACTAGTTGCAATGAGCAGTTCTTC.

This clonotype was observed a handful of times. The V gene is TRBV28, the J gene TRBJ2-3; a possible D gene is TRBD2 (5 bases). From germline, CDR1 is MDHEN and CDR2 SYDVKM. Between the trimmed V and J ends, which lost 6 bases and 0 bases, there was a span of 13 bases. CDR3 length: 15 amino acids. The CDR3 region is CASSWTPSSTDTQYF. The CDR3 region has the DNA TGTGCCAGCAGCTGGACTCCTAGTAGCACAGATACGCAGTATTTT. The full variable domain, its missing parts supplied by reference TRBV28 and TRBJ2-3, is DVKVTQSSRYLVKRTGEKVFLECVQDMDHENMFWYRQDPGLGLRLIYFSYDVKMKEKGDIPEGYSVSREKKERFSLILESASTNQTSMYLCASSWTPSSTDTQYFGPGTRLTVL.

This clonotype was counted only a few times. The chain combines TRBV7-8 with TRBJ2-2; D not certain. The CDR3 consists of 15 residues. V dropped 5 bases and J dropped 0 bases, with 10 bases sitting between them. Per the germline V gene, CDR1 is SGHVS and CDR2 is FQNEAQ. The CDR3 bases are TGTGCCAGCAGCGCCCTAATAGCGAACACCGGGGAGCTGTTTTTT. This gives the protein CASSALIANTGELFF.

In DNA form, the CDR3 reads TGTGCCAGCAAGGCTAGCGGGGCGAACACCGGGGAGCTGTTTTTT. This translates into CASKASGANTGELFF. The chain has TRBV6-1 and TRBJ2-2, with 9 bases identical to TRBD2. CDR1 MNHNS and CDR2 SASEGT come from the germline V gene. The trim removed 7 bases at V and 0 bases at J, leaving 3 bases unmatched. The CDR3 loop spans 15 amino acids.

This clonotype occurred many times. V usage is TRBV7-3 and J usage is TRBJ2-3, with 9 bases fitting TRBD2. This CDR3 has 14 amino acids. Germline assignment: CDR1 SGHTA and CDR2 FQGTGA. The V segment lost 0 bases and the J segment 6 bases; nucleotides outside the gene matches: 1. The CDR3 DNA sequence: TGTGCCAGCAGCTTAACAGCGGGGGGCGATACGCAGTATTTT. Translated: CASSLTAGGDTQYF.

V usage is TRBV7-7 and J usage is TRBJ2-4, with D possibly TRBD2 on 6 matching bases. CDR3 length: 13 residues. V dropped 3 bases and J dropped 10 bases, with 13 bases sitting between them. Germline V gene lookup returns CDR1 SSHAT and CDR2 FNYEAQ (reference sequence). The CDR3 protein is CASSLEIGGIQYF. Written as DNA, the CDR3 is TGTGCCAGCAGCTTGGAGATTGGGGGGATTCAGTACTTC.

The count of this clonotype is one. The chain employs TRBV19 and TRBJ2-1; D is ambiguous. The length of the CDR3 is 13 residues. In germline, CDR1 is LNHDA, CDR2 SQIVND (reference sequence). V lost 10 bases, J lost 4 bases, and 14 bases lay in between. The CDR3, as DNA: TGTGCCACCGAAGGACGGGCGTACAATGAGCAGTTCTTC. It yields the protein CATEGRAYNEQFF.

There are a few counts of this clonotype. The V and J genes are TRBV5-1 and TRBJ1-4, with a possible D match to TRBD1 (5 bases). Trimming stripped 0 bases from V and 5 bases from J, with 11 bases between. This CDR3 has 15 residues. Germline assignment: CDR1 SGHRS and CDR2 YFSETQ. The CDR3 here is CASSLEGRENEKLFF. CDR3 DNA: TGCGCCAGCAGCTTGGAGGGCAGGGAGAATGAAAAACTGTTTTTT.

This clonotype was detected ten times or more. This rearrangement joins TRBV15 to TRBJ1-6; possibly TRBD1 for D (5 bases). V was cut by 3 bases and J by 8 bases, with 14 bases left in between. The CDR3 is made up of 15 amino acids. CDR1 is LNHNV and CDR2 is YYDKDF in the germline V gene (reference sequence). The CDR3 protein is CATSRDLGGDSPLHF. The CDR3 nucleotides read TGTGCCACCAGCAGGGATCTAGGAGGGGATTCACCCCTCCACTTT.

This clonotype has just a few counts. The genes are TRBV5-1 and TRBJ2-5; 7 bases align to TRBD2. Per the germline V gene, CDR1 is SGHRS and CDR2 is YFSETQ. V dropped 4 bases and J dropped 3; count of bases not matched to a gene: 6. The CDR3 consists of 14 residues. The CDR3 loop reads CASSGREGEETQYF. The DNA of the CDR3 is TGCGCCAGCAGCGGGAGGGAAGGGGAAGAGACCCAGTACTTC.

This clonotype was counted between two and nine times. This chain joins TRBV7-8 and TRBJ2-2; 8 bases agree with TRBD2. CDR3 length: 17 residues. The ends lost 5 bases at V and 5 bases at J; junction bases unmatched: 13. Germline assignment: CDR1 SGHVS and CDR2 FQNEAQ. CDR3 in DNA: TGTGCCAGCAGCCCATCACAGGCGGGGGGAGGGACCGGGGAGCTGTTTTTT. Translating gives CASSPSQAGGGTGELFF.